This T cell receptor (beta chain) was sequenced in a study of T cell changes during pregnancy in multiple sclerosis. In its sample, this clone was seen a few times. Sequenced by immunoSEQ multiplex PCR; TCRdb stores in-frame clones only, minus some. This repertoire shows tens of thousands of clones, about 93% found once; its top ten account for approximately 1%. The CDR3 covers 14 residues. Looked up from germline, CDR1 is MGHRA and CDR2 is YSYEKL. The ends were cut back, 1 base at V and 7 bases at J, with 11 bases in the middle. The specimen was peripheral blood, collected in the first trimester of pregnancy. The origin of this receptor is a female donor with multiple sclerosis, enrolled in a pregnancy study. This chain links TRBV4-1 with TRBJ1-5; D is possibly TRBD1 (5 bases). CDR3 loop: CASSQVGGFQPQHF. The CDR3 nucleotides read TGCGCCAGCAGCCAAGTGGGGGGTTTCCAGCCCCAGCATTTT.